One and the same sample provided the 22 T cell receptor beta chains below, sequenced in a study of cytomegalovirus exposure and HLA in healthy donors. The PCR made use of 60 Vbeta and 13 Jbeta primers. Clones were sequenced by immunoSEQ multiplex PCR, and TCRdb holds only the in-frame ones, with some missing. The sample lists 190,000 or so clones, more than 80% occurring once. Material for sequencing was PBMCs. Every receptor here comes from a boy under 18 in good health and CMV-seronegative.

This chain links TRBV5-4 with TRBJ1-6; no reliable D call. Germline-derived CDR1 and CDR2 are SGHNT and YYREEE (reference sequence). Trimming pared 0 bases from V and 0 bases from J, leaving 13 bases between. CDR3 size: 18 residues. CDR3 in amino acids: CASSLGRDQTSYNSPLHF. CDR3 in DNA: TGTGCCAGCAGCTTGGGCCGGGATCAAACCTCCTATAATTCACCCCTCCACTTT.

The chain is built from TRBV14 and TRBJ1-5; D is perhaps TRBD1 (6 bases). The CDR3 extends over 16 amino acids. Trimming pared 0 bases from V and 0 bases from J, leaving 9 bases between. The germline V gene encodes CDR1 SGHDN and CDR2 FVKESK. In DNA, the CDR3 is TGTGCCAGCAGCCAAGAACGACAGGTTAGCAATCAGCCCCAGCATTTT. Encoded protein: CASSQERQVSNQPQHF.

The chain combines TRBV5-1 with TRBJ2-3, with D unclear. V gave up 0 bases and J gave up 0 bases, with 8 bases separating them. The CDR3 runs to 15 residues. Germline V CDR1 and CDR2: SGHRS, YFSETQ. The CDR3 bases are TGCGCCAGCAGCTTGGACAGTCCTAGCACAGATACGCAGTATTTT. Translated: CASSLDSPSTDTQYF.

The rearrangement links TRBV5-6 to TRBJ1-5; TRBD1 is a possible D gene (5 bases). The CDR3 has 15 residues. The germline gives CDR1 SGHDT, CDR2 YYEEEE. Trimming left V 0 bases short and J 9 bases short, with 16 bases between. DNA for the CDR3: TGTGCCAGCAGCTTGGCGGGCAGGGATCAGGGGCCCCAGCATTTT. Its translation: CASSLAGRDQGPQHF.

This chain uses TRBV19 with TRBJ1-3; D is undetermined. The ends were cut back, 4 bases at V and 4 bases at J, with 23 bases in the middle. Looked up from germline, CDR1 is LNHDA and CDR2 is SQIVND (reference sequence). The CDR3 contains 18 residues. The CDR3 reads CASSTLSDPSRRGNTIYF. The CDR3 coding sequence is TGTGCCAGTAGTACTCTCAGCGACCCTAGCCGGAGGGGAAACACCATATATTTT. The full variable domain, in which reference TRBV19 and TRBJ1-3 provide the parts outside the CDR3, is DGGITQSPKYLFRKEGQNVTLSCEQNLNHDAMYWYRQDPGQGLRLIYYSQIVNDFQKGDIAEGYSVSREKKESFPLTVTSAQKNPTAFYLCASSTLSDPSRRGNTIYFGEGSWLTVV.

The V and J genes are TRBV5-6 and TRBJ1-2; TRBD1 is a possible D gene (5 bases). The germline V and J ends were trimmed by 0 bases and 1 base, with 7 bases remaining between them. Germline assignment: CDR1 SGHDT and CDR2 YYEEEE. The CDR3 is 14 residues long. The CDR3 DNA sequence: TGTGCCAGCAGCTTGGGGGGCGGTAACTATGGCTACACCTTC. Its protein is CASSLGGGNYGYTF.

The chain uses TRBV7-2 and TRBJ2-7, with 9 bases aligning to TRBD2. The CDR3 consists of 16 residues. Germline values: CDR1 SGHTA, CDR2 FQGNSA. V shed 5 bases and J 1 base; nucleotides not matched to a gene: 9. The CDR3 region is CASSPRGGRVSYEQYF. DNA of the CDR3: TGTGCCAGCAGCCCCCGTGGCGGGAGGGTTTCCTACGAGCAGTACTTC.

This clone has a handful of counts. The J gene is TRBJ2-2, the V gene TRBV19; TRBD1 might be the D (5 bases). This CDR3 comprises 13 residues. The germline V gene encodes CDR1 LNHDA and CDR2 SQIVND (reference sequence). V was trimmed by 11 bases and J by 2 bases, leaving 12 bases between them. DNA for the CDR3: TGTGCCGTCAACAGGAAAAACACCGGGGAGCTGTTTTTT. Residues: CAVNRKNTGELFF.

V is TRBV19 and J is TRBJ2-2; possibly TRBD1 for D (7 bases). The germline V gene encodes CDR1 LNHDA and CDR2 SQIVND (reference sequence). V lost 10 bases and J 2 bases, leaving 20 bases between the germline ends. This CDR3 region has 16 residues. CDR3 in DNA: TGTGCCACCAGGGGGGCAATTCACTTTAACACCGGGGAGCTGTTTTTT. Amino acid sequence: CATRGAIHFNTGELFF. The complete variable domain, with remaining parts taken from reference TRBV19 and TRBJ2-2, reads DGGITQSPKYLFRKEGQNVTLSCEQNLNHDAMYWYRQDPGQGLRLIYYSQIVNDFQKGDIAEGYSVSREKKESFPLTVTSAQKNPTAFYLCATRGAIHFNTGELFFGEGSRLTVL.

The V gene is TRBV7-3, the J gene TRBJ2-1; D is perhaps TRBD2 (6 bases). Trimming removed 1 base from V and 6 bases from J, with 10 bases in between. The CDR3 consists of 14 residues. Germline CDR1 is SGHTA and CDR2 is FQGTGA. The CDR3 DNA follows: TGTGCCAGCAGCTTAAATGTGGGGGGCAATGAGCAGTTCTTC. This gives the protein CASSLNVGGNEQFF. The full variable domain, its missing parts supplied by reference TRBV7-3 and TRBJ2-1, is GAGVSQTPSNKVTEKGKYVELRCDPISGHTALYWYRQSLGQGPEFLIYFQGTGAADDSGLPNDRFFAVRPEGSVSTLKIQRTERGDSAVYLCASSLNVGGNEQFFGPGTRLTVL.

This clone is a singleton in its sample. The V gene is TRBV6-5, the J gene TRBJ2-1, with a weak D call TRBD2 (6 bases). CDR1 is MNHEY and CDR2 is SVGAGI in the germline V gene. The germline V and J ends were trimmed by 2 bases and 4 bases, with 15 bases remaining between them. The CDR3 is made up of 16 amino acids. The CDR3 DNA sequence: TGTGCCAGCAGTTACGGCGGGGCCCTTACTTACAATGAGCAGTTCTTC. The encoded protein is CASSYGGALTYNEQFF.

The rearrangement uses TRBV5-6 and TRBJ1-3; D not resolved. Between the trimmed V and J ends, which lost 3 bases and 5 bases, there was a span of 12 bases. The CDR3 length is 14 residues. Germline CDR1 is SGHDT and CDR2 is YYEEEE. The CDR3 loop is CASSWRERRNTIYF. In DNA, the CDR3 is TGTGCCAGCAGCTGGCGGGAGCGTAGAAACACCATATATTTT.

The V and J genes are TRBV4-1 and TRBJ2-5; 11 nucleotides line up with TRBD2. The CDR3 totals 15 residues. With V trimmed by 8 bases and J by 3 bases, 8 bases remained unmatched. Germline assignment: CDR1 MGHRA and CDR2 YSYEKL. The CDR3 DNA sequence: TGCGCCAGCCTGGGGCTAGCGGGGGGTAAAGAGACCCAGTACTTC. Translated: CASLGLAGGKETQYF.

The sample holds one count of this clone. The CDR3 reads CASSGAPGEYTEAFF. The DNA of the CDR3 is TGTGCCAGCAGTGGAGCTCCGGGTGAGTACACTGAAGCTTTCTTT. The chain uses TRBV25-1 and TRBJ1-1; no clear D. The CDR3 runs to 15 residues. V lost 4 bases, J lost 3 bases, and 15 bases lay in between. The germline gives CDR1 MGHDK, CDR2 SYGVNS.

The chain recombines TRBV11-3 with TRBJ1-1; D is unclear. This CDR3 has 14 amino acids. The ends were cut back, 1 base at V and 1 base at J, with 7 bases in the middle. The V gene's germline CDR1 is SGHNT and CDR2 YENEEA. CDR3 residues: CASSLGTPNTEAFF. Written as DNA, the CDR3 is TGTGCCAGCAGCTTAGGGACTCCGAACACTGAAGCTTTCTTT.

V is TRBV6-6 and J is TRBJ2-1; TRBD1 matches at 8 bases. The V segment lost 2 bases and the J segment 15 bases; nucleotides outside the gene matches: 6. This CDR3 has 12 residues. Per germline, CDR1 MNHNY and CDR2 SVGAGI (reference sequence). CDR3 loop: CASSYPFQGAFF. In DNA, the CDR3 is TGTGCCAGCAGTTACCCTTTCCAGGGGGCGTTCTTC.

The V gene is TRBV5-1, the J gene TRBJ2-1; 10 nucleotides match TRBD1. Germline V CDR1 and CDR2: SGHRS, YFSETQ. This CDR3 is built from 14 residues. After removal of 3 bases from V and 5 bases from J, the junction contained 2 bases not matched to a gene. CDR3 sequence: CASSYGQGDNEQFF. CDR3 in DNA: TGCGCCAGCAGCTATGGACAGGGGGACAATGAGCAGTTCTTC. Full variable domain (rest looked up from reference TRBV5-1 and TRBJ2-1): KAGVTQTPRYLIKTRGQQVTLSCSPISGHRSVSWYQQTPGQGLQFLFEYFSETQRNKGNFPGRFSGRQFSNSRSEMNVSTLELGDSALYLCASSYGQGDNEQFFGPGTRLTVL.

This clone was seen a handful of times. The chain recombines TRBV7-2 with TRBJ2-1; 8 nucleotides align to TRBD2. This CDR3 has 15 residues. The J segment lost 5 bases and the V segment lost 0 bases, leaving 3 bases of the junction unmatched. Per germline, CDR1 SGHTA and CDR2 FQGNSA. CDR3 nucleotides: TGTGCCAGCAGCTTAGCTAGCGGGGCCCACAATGAGCAGTTCTTC. Translating gives CASSLASGAHNEQFF.

This chain connects TRBV10-3 to TRBJ1-1, with unresolved D. With 0 bases removed from V and 11 bases from J, the gap between germline ends came to 16 bases. Germline CDR1 is ENHRY and CDR2 is SYGVKD. This CDR3 region has 14 residues. CDR3 sequence: CAISESGNSGGAFF. The CDR3 bases are TGTGCCATCAGTGAGTCCGGCAACAGTGGTGGGGCTTTCTTT.

This chain joins TRBV5-1 and TRBJ2-2; possible D gene TRBD1, 6 bases. Germline-derived CDR1 and CDR2 are SGHRS and YFSETQ. The V gene lost 4 bases and the J gene lost 5 bases, with 21 bases spanning the gap. CDR3 size: 17 residues. CDR3 amino acids: CASSPVAGTSGTGELFF. The CDR3 nucleotides read TGCGCCAGCAGCCCGGTAGCAGGGACAAGTGGGACCGGGGAGCTGTTTTTT.

V is TRBV29-1 and J is TRBJ2-1, with D possibly matching TRBD2 (6 bases). The CDR3 covers 15 residues. Germline loops: CDR1 SQVTM, CDR2 ANQGSEA. V shed 0 bases and J shed 7 bases, with 16 bases lying between them. CDR3 in DNA: TGCAGCGTTGAAGAGTGGAGGGCCGGTTTGAATGAGCAGTTCTTC. This encodes CSVEEWRAGLNEQFF.

The V call is TRBV7-2, the J call TRBJ1-1; D unresolved. Looked up from germline, CDR1 is SGHTA and CDR2 is FQGNSA. V gave up 1 base and J gave up 4 bases, with 16 bases separating them. This CDR3 has 16 amino acids. CDR3 protein: CASSLGDTGNPTEAFF. The CDR3 nucleotides are TGTGCCAGCAGCTTAGGAGATACCGGGAACCCCACTGAAGCTTTCTTT.